This entry lists 20 T cell receptor beta chains sequenced from one sample in a study of blood T cell repertoires in COVID-19. Sequencing used immunoSEQ multiplex PCR; TCRdb keeps in-frame clones, though not all of them. The table lists about 230,000 clones, approximately 80% of them singletons, with less than 20% in the top ten. The sequenced sample was peripheral blood. All receptors derive from a woman aged 80 or over with active or convalescent COVID-19.

In its sample, this clone was seen once. V is TRBV6-5 and J is TRBJ2-5, with D perhaps TRBD2 (5 bases). The length of the CDR3 is 15 residues. CDR1 MNHEY and CDR2 SVGAGI come from the germline V gene. V lost 4 bases to trimming and J lost 5 bases, with 17 bases between them. The CDR3 is CASSSRTRPGETQYF. The CDR3 DNA reads as TGTGCCAGCAGTTCCCGGACTCGGCCCGGGGAGACCCAGTACTTC.

The chain uses TRBV5-5 and TRBJ1-1; 9 bases fit TRBD1. J was trimmed by 0 bases and V by 5 bases; bases with no gene match: 11. CDR1 is SGHKS, CDR2 YYEKEE, per germline (reference sequence). The CDR3 covers 17 residues. DNA for the CDR3: TGTGCCAGCAGTTTTACCGGGACAGGGAACCTGAACACTGAAGCTTTCTTT. Translated: CASSFTGTGNLNTEAFF.

This clone was detected many times. The genes are TRBV28 and TRBJ1-5; D is uncertain. The CDR3 is 14 amino acids. Per the germline V gene, CDR1 is MDHEN and CDR2 is SYDVKM. Trimming cost V 0 bases and J 6 bases, with 9 bases left between them. The CDR3 coding sequence is TGTGCCAGCAGTTTATGGCAGGTTGGTCAGCCCCAGCATTTT. Protein: CASSLWQVGQPQHF.

This clone was seen only a few times. The chain combines TRBV12-5 with TRBJ2-5; 7 bases are shared with TRBD2. V was clipped by 5 bases and J by 1 base; unmatched bases: 7. This CDR3 has 15 residues. Germline assignment: CDR1 LGHNT and CDR2 FRNRAP. CDR3 loop: CASGRSGALQETQYF. The CDR3 bases are TGTGCTAGTGGTAGGAGCGGGGCCCTCCAAGAGACCCAGTACTTC.

This chain links TRBV7-6 with TRBJ1-2; 9 bases are shared with TRBD1. The CDR3 is 17 residues long. Germline V gene sequence: CDR1 SGHVS, CDR2 FNYEAQ. The J segment lost 5 bases and the V segment lost 1 base, leaving 11 bases of the junction unmatched. The chain's CDR3 is CASSLGGTGREVYGYTF. The CDR3 DNA reads TGTGCCAGCAGCTTAGGTGGGACAGGGCGGGAGGTATATGGCTACACCTTC.

This clone was seen more than once but under ten times. The V and J genes are TRBV5-4 and TRBJ2-7, with D perhaps TRBD2 (6 bases). The V end was cut by 0 bases, the J end by 6 bases, with 13 bases between. The CDR3 spans 14 residues. Germline CDR1 is SGHNT and CDR2 is YYREEE (reference sequence). Here the CDR3 DNA reads TGTGCCAGCAGCTTGGTGTCGGGGGAGCGCGAGCAGTACTTC. This gives the protein CASSLVSGEREQYF.

The chain combines TRBV30 with TRBJ2-6; possible D gene TRBD1, 6 bases. From germline, CDR1 is GTSNPN and CDR2 SVGIG (reference sequence). This CDR3 is 15 amino acids long. Trimming took 5 bases from V and 4 from J, leaving 15 bases between them. CDR3: CAWVPFQGGANVLTF. For the CDR3, the DNA is TGTGCCTGGGTGCCCTTCCAGGGGGGGGCCAACGTCCTGACTTTC. The full variable domain, rest sourced from reference TRBV30 and TRBJ2-6, is SQTIHQWPATLVQPVGSPLSLECTVEGTSNPNLYWYRQAAGRGLQLLFYSVGIGQISSEVPQNLSASRPQDRQFILSSKKLLLSDSGFYLCAWVPFQGGANVLTFGAGSRLTVL.

The genes are TRBV5-1 and TRBJ1-1; perhaps TRBD1 as D (6 bases). Trimming removed 4 bases at V and 1 base at J, with 17 bases between. CDR3 size: 16 residues. In germline, CDR1 is SGHRS, CDR2 YFSETQ. CDR3 loop: CASSQGPGGPNTEAFF. The CDR3 bases are TGCGCCAGCAGCCAGGGACCCGGGGGGCCGAACACTGAAGCTTTCTTT.

The gene calls are TRBV5-1 and TRBJ2-5; the D gene is possibly TRBD2 (5 bases). Per the germline V gene, CDR1 is SGHRS and CDR2 is YFSETQ. There are 16 residues in the CDR3. Trimming stripped 0 bases from V and 5 bases from J, with 17 bases between. The CDR3 protein is CASSLVSGSTGETQYF. DNA of the CDR3: TGCGCCAGCAGCTTGGTGTCGGGATCCACGGGGGAGACCCAGTACTTC.

The V call is TRBV5-1, the J call TRBJ1-3; possibly TRBD1 for D (6 bases). With 0 bases removed from V and 0 bases from J, the gap between germline ends came to 10 bases. The germline V gene encodes CDR1 SGHRS and CDR2 YFSETQ. The CDR3 has 16 residues. The CDR3 DNA follows: TGCGCCAGCAGCTTGGGGGGACAACTCTCTGGAAACACCATATATTTT. Residues: CASSLGGQLSGNTIYF.

In DNA form, the CDR3 reads TGCGCCAGCATTTGGACTAGCGGGAGGGCCGGGAATGAGCAGTTCTTC. As protein: CASIWTSGRAGNEQFF. The chain recombines TRBV10-1 with TRBJ2-1; TRBD2 aligns across 15 bases. Losses at the gene ends were 7 bases for V and 7 bases for J; bases not matched to a gene: 8. The CDR3 covers 16 residues. The germline V gene has CDR1 WNHNN and CDR2 SYGVQD (reference sequence).

J is TRBJ1-4 and V is TRBV15, with 8 nucleotides matching TRBD1. V dropped 4 bases and J dropped 7; count of bases not matched to a gene: 5. CDR1 is LNHNV, CDR2 YYDKDF, per germline (reference sequence). The CDR3 is made up of 14 amino acids. The CDR3 is CATSIDRGPEKLFF. Here the CDR3 DNA reads TGTGCCACCAGCATCGACAGGGGCCCTGAAAAACTGTTTTTT.

The rearrangement links TRBV5-6 to TRBJ2-6; the D gene is possibly TRBD2 (5 bases). The CDR3 contains 18 residues. The V and J ends lost 1 base and 0 bases respectively, with 14 bases between them. Germline V lookup: CDR1 SGHDT, CDR2 YYEEEE. CDR3 loop: CASSLLGREGSGANVLTF. The CDR3 bases are TGTGCCAGCAGCTTGTTGGGGAGAGAGGGCTCTGGGGCCAACGTCCTGACTTTC.

A word on this clone: Other nucleotide sequences in the sample specify the same CDR3. The chain combines TRBV29-1 with TRBJ1-1, with D possibly TRBD1 on 6 matching bases. Germline V gene sequence: CDR1 SQVTM, CDR2 ANQGSEA. Trimming pared 5 bases from V and 1 base from J, leaving 8 bases between. This CDR3 spans 12 amino acids. CDR3 in DNA: TGCAGCGTTTCCAGGGGGAACACTGAAGCTTTCTTT. Residues: CSVSRGNTEAFF.

This sequence joins TRBV5-6 and TRBJ2-1, with unresolved D. CDR1 SGHDT and CDR2 YYEEEE come from the germline V gene. The CDR3 loop spans 15 amino acids. Trimming left V 10 bases short and J 0 bases short, with 17 bases between. CDR3 DNA sequence: TGTGCCTCGAGGAACGGCGGCAGCTCCTACAATGAGCAGTTCTTC. It encodes CASRNGGSSYNEQFF.

The chain has TRBV11-3 and TRBJ2-5; TRBD2 matches 15 bases. Losses at the gene ends were 4 bases for V and 0 bases for J; bases not matched to a gene: 3. The CDR3 loop spans 17 amino acids. From germline, CDR1 is SGHNT and CDR2 YENEEA. CDR3 sequence: CASSSGTSGGYQETQYF. The CDR3 DNA reads as TGTGCCAGCAGCTCCGGGACTAGCGGGGGGTACCAAGAGACCCAGTACTTC.

The V gene is TRBV24-1, the J gene TRBJ2-1, with 12 bases lining up with TRBD2. This CDR3 contains 16 residues. Germline-derived CDR1 and CDR2 are KGHDR and SFDVKD. Unmatched junction bases numbered 8, after V lost 3 bases and J lost 9 bases. The CDR3 coding sequence is TGTGCCACCAGTGATACAACTAGCGGGAGGAGGGGTGAGCAGTTCTTC. Protein product: CATSDTTSGRRGEQFF.

V is TRBV11-3 and J is TRBJ2-1; D is unclear. The CDR3 runs to 16 residues. Trimming shortened V by 0 bases and J by 8 bases, and 17 bases separated the two germline ends. Germline values: CDR1 SGHNT, CDR2 YENEEA. The CDR3 region has the DNA TGTGCCAGCAGCTTAGAAGGTTTCGCTGGCGGCTATGAGCAGTTCTTC. Translation gives CASSLEGFAGGYEQFF.

Many counts were recorded for this clone. The chain recombines TRBV27 with TRBJ1-1; D call uncertain. V was trimmed by 6 bases and J by 1 base, leaving 9 bases between them. The germline V gene has CDR1 MNHEY and CDR2 SMNVEV (reference sequence). The CDR3 length is 13 residues. The CDR3: CASSPHSNTEAFF. Written as DNA, the CDR3 is TGTGCCAGCAGCCCACATTCGAACACTGAAGCTTTCTTT.

This chain's CDR3 is CASSQGDTDTQYF. The CDR3 bases are TGTGCCAGCAGCCAAGGCGACACAGATACGCAGTATTTT. This chain joins TRBV4-2 and TRBJ2-3; D ambiguous. The CDR3 contains 13 residues. The germline V and J ends were trimmed by 1 base and 2 bases, with 4 bases remaining between them. CDR1 is LGHNA and CDR2 is YNFKEQ in the germline V gene.